Described below is a single T cell receptor beta chain sequence and its context. These data come from a study of cytomegalovirus exposure and HLA in healthy donors. 13 Jbeta primers and 60 Vbeta primers were used for the PCR. Using immunoSEQ multiplex PCR, the repertoire was profiled, and TCRdb retains in-frame clones only, with some absent. The sample yields 130,000 or so clones, around 77% seen once. Germline-derived CDR1 and CDR2 are SGHAT and FQNNGV. This CDR3 is 15 amino acids long. Trimming stripped 0 bases from V and 4 bases from J, with 12 bases between. The sequence was collected from an older woman in good health and CMV-seronegative. The chain employs TRBV11-2 and TRBJ2-5; maybe TRBD1 (6 bases). Sequenced material: PBMCs. CDR3 loop: CASSLDQGSRETQYF. For the CDR3, the DNA is TGTGCCAGCAGCTTAGATCAGGGGTCGCGAGAGACCCAGTACTTC.